The TCR beta chain described here comes from a study of blood T cell repertoires in COVID-19. Study summary: Sources were T cells, B-cell-depleted T cells, or PBMCs; the material itself was cDNA or gDNA.

The CDR3 is 12 amino acids. V lost 5 bases, J lost 10 bases, and 12 bases lay in between. CDR1 is SGHTA and CDR2 is FQGNSA in the germline V gene. Sequencing was performed with immunoSEQ multiplex PCR; in TCRdb, only in-frame clones are kept and a portion is missing. This table holds over 70,000 clones, under 90% found once. This chain uses TRBV7-2 with TRBJ2-1; D is unclear. The sample taken for sequencing was peripheral blood. The sequence was collected from a man in his sixties or seventies who had recovered from COVID-19. The CDR3: CASSNQLKEQFF. CDR3 DNA: TGTGCCAGCAGCAACCAACTCAAGGAGCAGTTCTTC.